The T cell receptor (beta chain) under discussion was sequenced for a study of cytomegalovirus exposure and HLA in healthy donors (dated 2017 in TCRdb). Regarding the study in general: According to an earlier analysis of a few hundred of the donors, about 179 million T cells yielded roughly 100 million unique TCR beta sequences and 276 Gb of sequence data. About 320 gigabases of sequencing data and 70 million to 85 million unique TCR sequences were included in an early release covering about 700 HLA-typed donors. The genetic ancestry cluster associated with self-reported Caucasian donors included roughly four fifths of the roughly 400 genotyped donors. The study was designed to test whether signatures of past pathogen exposure could be identified by cataloging public T cell receptors. The T cell repertoires of some 700 subjects were profiled by immunosequencing and related to cytomegalovirus serostatus. Along with the roughly 670-subject first cohort, a separate validation cohort of around 120 different subjects was used. To predict cytomegalovirus infection status, the study brought together high-throughput TCR immunosequencing, statistical association of individual TCRs with disease status, and machine learning. A later analysis re-analyzed previously published TCR beta repertoires from hundreds of donors and added high-resolution HLA genotyping to study TCR occurrence patterns. Rather than drawing on any new phenotypic data, the later analysis identified candidate immune exposures from TCR beta sequences and the way those sequences occurred across donors. In an earlier analysis of several hundred of the donors, high-throughput TCR beta sequencing was used to judge whether each TCR beta V gene segment behaved as functional or pseudogenic. Donor age, sex, ethnicity and CMV serostatus were compiled together with the repertoire data. In a later genetic analysis, genome-wide SNP genotypes for 398 of the 666 donors were used, and that subset was treated as a discovery cohort. All discovery cohort repertoires had been generated on a single sequencing platform. Class I and class II HLA loci were covered by the typing at four-digit resolution. Typing coverage varied by locus: roughly 629-640 donors for A, B, C, DRB1 and DQB1; roughly 500 for DQA1; around 570 for DPA1; roughly 450 for DPB1. Several DR-DQ haplotypes were treated as single units for association and clustering because of strong linkage in the cohort. Across 398 genotyped donors of the cohort, an average of approximately 240,000 unique TCR beta nucleotide sequences per donor were sequenced, and approximately 17% of those sequences were non-productive.

Spanning cysteine to phenylalanine, the CDR3 consists of 18 amino acids. The sequence is cut down to CDR3 DNA, 54 bases in frame from base 1. V lost 1 base and J lost 0 bases, and the count of bases not matched to a germline gene is 10. CDR1 and CDR2, looked up from the germline V gene, are SGHTS and YDEGEE. Comments on this clone: The specificity of this receptor is unknown. There are no base qualities to consult, and no much larger clone falls within one base.

In total, roughly 670 healthy bone marrow donors made up the cohort. At the time of sampling, every cohort member was nominally healthy, though immune exposures that went unrecorded were likely present. The donor tested CMV seronegative and was one of the 352 seronegative cohort members. Each donor provided a peripheral blood sample, and peripheral blood mononuclear cells were used for TCR beta sequencing. The Qiagen DNeasy Blood Extraction Kit was used to extract genomic DNA from the blood cell samples. Receptor amplification or capture employed the immunoSEQ multiplex PCR assay. For the multiplex PCR, a mixture combining 60 forward primers for TCR Vbeta segments and 13 reverse primers for TCR Jbeta segments was used. The CDR3 region of rearranged TCR beta genes was amplified from genomic DNA by a multiplex PCR assay. The amplified TCR beta libraries were sequenced on the Illumina HiSeq System as 87-base-pair reads. The study's processing was this. Across the 670 or so repertoires, a later analysis counted tens of millions of unique TCR beta chains, 8.5 million to 12 million of which were shared by at least two donors. To remove PCR and sequencing errors, raw reads were error-corrected and collapsed into unique sequences using a nearest-neighbor algorithm that merged closely related sequences. CDR3 sequences were aligned to IMGT reference sequences to assign V, D and J gene segments. For a sequence to be retained, a match of at least six nucleotides was required to both a V gene segment and a J gene segment. A rearrangement counted as productive if the CDR3 had no stop codons and remained in frame with V and J, and every other rearrangement counted as non-productive. Following IMGT convention, CDR3 was defined as the stretch from the second conserved V-encoded cysteine to the conserved J-encoded phenylalanine. In an earlier analysis of approximately 590 of the donors, sequences lacking an unambiguous match to a single V gene segment were excluded. An earlier analysis of a few hundred of the donors called V segments functional above 56.7% productive rearrangements and segregating when the between-donor standard deviation exceeded 5%. To diagnose cytomegalovirus status from the catalog of TCR beta chain sequences, a statistical classification framework was built. In a later analysis, V and J genes were assigned by comparing TCR nucleotide sequences against IMGT/GENE-DB human TR gene sequences. In a later analysis, CDR3 sequences and most-parsimonious VDJ recombination scenarios were assigned using the TCRdist pipeline. A later analysis defined each TCR beta chain by its CDR3 amino acid sequence plus V-gene family, and excluded reads lacking a unique V-gene family. As a way to deal with suspected cross-contamination and a sequencing artifact, a later analysis dropped over 550 nucleotide sequences that were highly shared and had low generation probability. A later analysis calculated a clonal expansion index for each public chain from normalized within-repertoire ranks of inferred template counts. Generation probabilities in a later analysis came from a VDJ recombination model fitted to out-of-frame rearrangements, and those results were checked against IGoR. In a later analysis, hypergeometric tests were used to score TCR-TCR, TCR-HLA and TCR-CMV co-occurrence, with a repertoire-size bias correction applied to TCR pairs. A later analysis estimated false discovery rates by permuting HLA or CMV assignments 20 times. In a later analysis, co-occurring TCRs were grouped with DBSCAN, and TCRdist sequence similarity was added when clustering was performed within HLA-allele-positive subsets. Repertoires with fewer than 30,000 or more than 120,000 public chains, plus five repertoires with anomalous nucleotide sharing, were excluded from co-occurrence clustering. TCRdb took over this immuneACCESS table, retaining in-frame rearrangements with V and J assigned. Such tables are incomplete; in checked studies, under half of the missing clones stem from an unresolved V gene, and the remainder is unexplained. V and J calls and clone size come straight from that table; D and trimming were deduced from the DNA. This sample is represented by some 160,000 clones; over 80% of them were singletons. The ten largest clonotypes hold over 1.5% of the sample.

Results and caveats for the whole study, not just this receptor: Most TCR sequences were seen in very few donors, while some public TCRs were found in many individuals. In both the original and validation cohorts, the classifier was reported to diagnose cytomegalovirus status with high specificity and sensitivity. In a later genetic analysis, a missense DCLRE1C variant was associated with V-gene and J-gene trimming of TCR beta chains, and the association was replicated in an independent cohort. A later genetic analysis reported fewer N-insertions in productive TCRs among donors in an Asian-associated ancestry cluster than the approximately 700-donor mean. The 87-base-pair reads could not distinguish some IMGT-functional V segments, including TRBV6-2 and TRBV6-3, so those segments were excluded. Sequencing depth was assumed to be roughly uniform across donors in the presence/absence analyses, though that assumption may not hold. CMV serostatus was the only immune exposure information available for the cohort. The authors suggested that the approach could potentially be extended to other disease states and immunological phenotypes. Linkage disequilibrium might explain the correlated functional status among segregating V segments, but an unknown experimental factor could not be excluded. When HLA alleles, especially DR and DQ, strongly co-occurred, attributing TCR associations to individual alleles was difficult. In a later analysis, the rate of TCR association differed among HLA loci, with DRB1 alleles having the most associated TCRs and HLA-C alleles having the fewest. In vitro tests confirmed that a few of the cytomegalovirus-associated TCR beta chains recognize cytomegalovirus antigens. An earlier analysis of around 500 of the donors showed that most TCR beta V segments appeared in productive rearrangements either about 87% or about 30% of the time, which broadly matched IMGT annotations. A total of about 180 TCR beta chains were listed by the study as associated with cytomegalovirus. The earlier analysis of 450 to 700 of the donors excluded around 17 rarely observed V segments, including chromosome 9 orphons, because counts were too low. A later analysis found that most CMV-associated TCR beta chains appeared HLA-restricted, with HLA associations seemingly driven largely by CMV exposure. A further reported finding was that TCR beta sequences accurately predicted the HLA-A and HLA-B alleles for most subjects in the first cohort. Specific HLA alleles were associated with roughly 16,000 TCR beta sequences at a false discovery rate of 0.05 in a later analysis. A later analysis found that HLA-associated TCR beta chains were more clonally expanded and had lower generation probabilities than equally common non-associated chains. Only TCR beta chains were sequenced in this cohort, and the absence of alpha or paired-chain data limited detectable features. Because HLA typing was missing for some donors at each locus, association tests included only the typed subset. According to a later analysis, parvovirus B19, influenza, CMV and Epstein-Barr virus appeared linked to several top co-occurrence clusters. A group of highly shared sequence variants was considered likely to be a technical artifact of the sequencing pipeline.

The rearranged chain carries TRBV5-8 and TRBJ2-1, with TRBD2 identical over 7 junction bases. The origin of this receptor is a woman aged 18-29 years in good health and CMV-seronegative. The sequenced sample consisted of PBMCs. The sequenced DNA is TGTGCCAGCAGCTTGTATTATCCGGGCGGGGGCTCCTACAATGAGCAGTTCTTC. It translates as CASSLYYPGGGSYNEQFF.